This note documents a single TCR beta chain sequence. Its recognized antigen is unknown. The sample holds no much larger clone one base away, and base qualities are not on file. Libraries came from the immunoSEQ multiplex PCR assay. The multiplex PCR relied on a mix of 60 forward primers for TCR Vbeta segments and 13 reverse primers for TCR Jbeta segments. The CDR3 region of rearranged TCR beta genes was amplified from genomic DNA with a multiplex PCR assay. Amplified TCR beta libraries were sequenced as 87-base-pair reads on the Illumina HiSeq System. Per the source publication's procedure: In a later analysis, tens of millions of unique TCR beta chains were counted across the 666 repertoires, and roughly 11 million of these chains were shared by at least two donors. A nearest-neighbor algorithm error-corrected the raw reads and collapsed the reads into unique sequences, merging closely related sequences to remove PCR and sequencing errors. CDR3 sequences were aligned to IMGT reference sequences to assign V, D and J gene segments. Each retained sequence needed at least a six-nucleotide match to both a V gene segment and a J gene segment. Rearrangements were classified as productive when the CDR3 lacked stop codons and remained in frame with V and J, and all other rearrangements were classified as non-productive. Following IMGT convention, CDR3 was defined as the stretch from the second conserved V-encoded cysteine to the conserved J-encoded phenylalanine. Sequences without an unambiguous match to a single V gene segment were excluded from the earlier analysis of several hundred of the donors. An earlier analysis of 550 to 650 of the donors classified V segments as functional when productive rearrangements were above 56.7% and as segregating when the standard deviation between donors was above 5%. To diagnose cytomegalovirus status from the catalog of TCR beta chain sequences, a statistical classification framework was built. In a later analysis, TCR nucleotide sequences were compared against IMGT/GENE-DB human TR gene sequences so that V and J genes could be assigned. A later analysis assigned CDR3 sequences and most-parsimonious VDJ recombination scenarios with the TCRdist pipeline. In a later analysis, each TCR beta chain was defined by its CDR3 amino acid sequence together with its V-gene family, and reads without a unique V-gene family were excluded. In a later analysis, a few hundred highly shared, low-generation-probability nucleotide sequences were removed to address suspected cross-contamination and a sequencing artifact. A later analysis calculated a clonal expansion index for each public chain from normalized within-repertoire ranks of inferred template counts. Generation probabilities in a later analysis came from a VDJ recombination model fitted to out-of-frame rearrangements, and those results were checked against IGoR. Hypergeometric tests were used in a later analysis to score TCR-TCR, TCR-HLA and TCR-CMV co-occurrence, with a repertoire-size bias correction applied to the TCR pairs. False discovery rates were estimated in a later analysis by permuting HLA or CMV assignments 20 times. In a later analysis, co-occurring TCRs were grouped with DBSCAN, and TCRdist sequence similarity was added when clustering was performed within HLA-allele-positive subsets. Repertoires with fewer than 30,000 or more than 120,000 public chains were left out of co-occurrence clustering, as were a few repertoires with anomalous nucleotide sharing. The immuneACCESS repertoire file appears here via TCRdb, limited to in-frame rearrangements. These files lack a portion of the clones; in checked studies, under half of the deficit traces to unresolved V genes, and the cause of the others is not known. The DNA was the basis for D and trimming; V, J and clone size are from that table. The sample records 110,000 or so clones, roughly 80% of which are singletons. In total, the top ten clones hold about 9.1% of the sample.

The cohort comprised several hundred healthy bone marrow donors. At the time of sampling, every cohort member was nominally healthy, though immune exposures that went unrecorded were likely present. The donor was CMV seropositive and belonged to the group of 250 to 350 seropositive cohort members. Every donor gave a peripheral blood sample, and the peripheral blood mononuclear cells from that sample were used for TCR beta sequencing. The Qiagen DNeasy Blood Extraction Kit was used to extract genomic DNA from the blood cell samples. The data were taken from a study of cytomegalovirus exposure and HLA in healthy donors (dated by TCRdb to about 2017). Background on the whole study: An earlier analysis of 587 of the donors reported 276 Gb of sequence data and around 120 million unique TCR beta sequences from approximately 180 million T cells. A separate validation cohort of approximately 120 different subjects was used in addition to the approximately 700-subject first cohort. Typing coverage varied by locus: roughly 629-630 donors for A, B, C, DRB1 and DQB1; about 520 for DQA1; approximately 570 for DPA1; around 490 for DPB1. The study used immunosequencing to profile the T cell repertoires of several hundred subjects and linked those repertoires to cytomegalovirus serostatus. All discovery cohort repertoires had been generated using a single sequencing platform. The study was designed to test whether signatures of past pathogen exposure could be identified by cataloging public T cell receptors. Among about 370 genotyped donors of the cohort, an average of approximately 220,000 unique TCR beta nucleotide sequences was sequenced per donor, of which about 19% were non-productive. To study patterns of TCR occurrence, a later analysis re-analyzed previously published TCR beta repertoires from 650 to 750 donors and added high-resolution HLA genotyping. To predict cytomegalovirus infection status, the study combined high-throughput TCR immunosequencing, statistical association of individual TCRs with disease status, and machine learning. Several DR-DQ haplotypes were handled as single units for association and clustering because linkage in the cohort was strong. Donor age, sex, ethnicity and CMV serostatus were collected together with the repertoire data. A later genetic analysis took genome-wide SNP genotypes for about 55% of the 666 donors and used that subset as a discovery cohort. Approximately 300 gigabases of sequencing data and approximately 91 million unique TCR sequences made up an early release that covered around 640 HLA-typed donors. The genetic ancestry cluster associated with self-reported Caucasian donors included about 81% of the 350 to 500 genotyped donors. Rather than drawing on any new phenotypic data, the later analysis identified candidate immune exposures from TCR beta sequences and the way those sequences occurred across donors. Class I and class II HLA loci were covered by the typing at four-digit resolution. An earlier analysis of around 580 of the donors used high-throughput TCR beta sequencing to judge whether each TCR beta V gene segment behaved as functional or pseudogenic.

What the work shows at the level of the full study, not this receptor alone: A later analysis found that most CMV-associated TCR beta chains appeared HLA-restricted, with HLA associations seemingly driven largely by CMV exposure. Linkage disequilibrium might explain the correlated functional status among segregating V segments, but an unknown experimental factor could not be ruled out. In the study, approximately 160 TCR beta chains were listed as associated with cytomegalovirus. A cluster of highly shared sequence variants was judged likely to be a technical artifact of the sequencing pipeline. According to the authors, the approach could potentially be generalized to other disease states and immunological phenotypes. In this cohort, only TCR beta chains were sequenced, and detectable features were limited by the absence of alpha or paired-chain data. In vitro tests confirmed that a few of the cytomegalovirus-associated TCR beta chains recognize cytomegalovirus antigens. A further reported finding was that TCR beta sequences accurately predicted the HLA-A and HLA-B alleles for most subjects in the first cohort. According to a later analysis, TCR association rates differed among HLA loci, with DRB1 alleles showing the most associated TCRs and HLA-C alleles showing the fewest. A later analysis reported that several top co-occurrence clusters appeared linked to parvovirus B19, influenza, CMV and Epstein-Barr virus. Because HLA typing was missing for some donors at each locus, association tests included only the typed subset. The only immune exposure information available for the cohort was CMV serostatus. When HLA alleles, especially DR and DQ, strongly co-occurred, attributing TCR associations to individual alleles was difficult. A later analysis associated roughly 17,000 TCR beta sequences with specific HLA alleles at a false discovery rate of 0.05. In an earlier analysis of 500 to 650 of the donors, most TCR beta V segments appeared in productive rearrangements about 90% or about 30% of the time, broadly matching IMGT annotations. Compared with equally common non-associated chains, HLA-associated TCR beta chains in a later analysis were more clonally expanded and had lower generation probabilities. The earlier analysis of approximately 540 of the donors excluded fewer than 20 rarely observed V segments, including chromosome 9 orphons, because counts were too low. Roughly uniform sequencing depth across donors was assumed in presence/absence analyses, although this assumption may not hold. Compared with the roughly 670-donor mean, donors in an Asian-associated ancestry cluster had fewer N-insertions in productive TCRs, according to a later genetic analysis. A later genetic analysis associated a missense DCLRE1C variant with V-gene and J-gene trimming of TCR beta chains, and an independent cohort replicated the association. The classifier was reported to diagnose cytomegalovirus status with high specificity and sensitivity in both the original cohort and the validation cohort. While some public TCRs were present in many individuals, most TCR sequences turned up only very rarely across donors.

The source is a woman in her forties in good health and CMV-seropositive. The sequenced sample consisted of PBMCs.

The bases read TGTGCCAGCAGTTACCCGGGACGGGGGACGAACACTGAAGCTTTCTTT. It codes for CASSYPGRGTNTEAFF. The chain joins TRBV6-6 to TRBJ1-1; the D region possibly corresponds to TRBD1 (5 bases align). V and J are truncated by 2 bases and 1 base respectively, leaving an intervening sequence of 14 bases. The CDR1 and CDR2 encoded by the germline V gene (reference sequence) are MNHNY and SVGAGI. The CDR3 holds 16 amino acids from the cysteine to the phenylalanine. The only DNA kept is the CDR3, 48 bases in frame from the first base.